The sequence of this T cell receptor beta chain was determined in a study of CD8+ T cells in alopecia areata. For the study at large: Treated patients were given oral tofacitinib, which was dosed at 5 to 10 mg twice daily. Study outcomes and limitations: Tissue-resident alphabeta T cells belonging to normal skin likewise get sequenced within scalp specimens. Lesional scalp, notably in alopecia totalis/universalis, had clonality above that of normal scalp.

Following extraction, RNA underwent reverse transcription to cDNA, which served as the sequencing template. Method: immunoSEQ multiplex PCR; TCRdb's copy keeps in-frame clones and lacks some. The top ten hold less than 20% of the sample, which has some 150,000 clones, 45% to 55% seen once. Between the trimmed V and J ends, which lost 2 bases and 6 bases, there was a span of 2 bases. CDR1 is SGHAT and CDR2 is FQNNGV in the germline V gene. This CDR3 contains 11 residues. On this clone: Its target is not known.

The rearrangement uses TRBV11-2 and TRBJ2-1; D is undetermined. Sequenced here: CD8+ T cells sorted from blood, sampled at week 0. The TCR sequence derives from a human donor with alopecia areata. CDR3 region: CASSLSNEQFF. CDR3 nucleotides: TGTGCCAGCAGCTTAAGCAATGAGCAGTTCTTC.